One and the same sample provided the 17 T cell receptor beta chains below, sequenced in a study of blood T cell repertoires in COVID-19 (dated by TCRdb to 2020 to 2021). Library preparation used the immunoSEQ multiplex PCR assay. The table comes from immuneACCESS by way of TCRdb, which keeps in-frame sequences with V and J called. Part of the clones is missing from these tables; in studies checked, under half for an unresolved V gene and the rest for unknown reasons. For this sample there are about 15,000 clones; about 88% appear just once. The top ten hold 30% to 35% of the sample. The source material was peripheral blood. These receptors were obtained from an elderly woman with COVID-19, enrolled during active disease.

This chain links TRBV6-4 with TRBJ2-7; D may be TRBD1 (5 bases). V gave up 0 bases and J gave up 6 bases, with 12 bases separating them. Germline values: CDR1 MRHNA, CDR2 SNTAGT. The CDR3 is 14 amino acids. In DNA, the CDR3 is TGTGCCAGCAGTGACTCGGACAAAGGCGGCGAGCAGTACTTC. This codes for CASSDSDKGGEQYF.

The rearrangement uses TRBV5-5 and TRBJ2-5; possible D gene TRBD1, 6 bases. Germline CDR1 SGHKS, CDR2 YYEKEE (reference sequence). This CDR3 contains 14 residues. Trimming cost V 0 bases and J 5 bases, with 11 bases left between them. DNA for the CDR3: TGTGCCAGCAGCTTGGAAGGGACATCTGAGACCCAGTACTTC. It codes for CASSLEGTSETQYF.

This chain links TRBV21-1 with TRBJ2-1; the D call in the table, TRBD2, was not verified against the DNA. TRBV21-1 represents a pseudogene. The CDR3 consists of 12 residues. CDR3 nucleotides: TGTGCCAGCAGCAATCTCGGCGGGAATAAGTTCTTC. It translates to CASSNLGGNKFF.

This sequence joins TRBV7-2 and TRBJ1-6, with D perhaps matching TRBD1 (6 bases). CDR1 and CDR2 (germline): SGHTA, FQGNSA. The CDR3 spans 15 residues. Trimming shortened V by 4 bases and J by 8 bases, and 15 bases separated the two germline ends. The CDR3 sequence is CASSSTGTRDSPLHF. CDR3 DNA: TGTGCCAGCAGCTCGACAGGTACCAGGGATTCACCCCTCCACTTT.

This sequence joins TRBV5-8 and TRBJ2-3; 7 nucleotides line up with TRBD2. The CDR3 length is 14 residues. Looked up from germline, CDR1 is SGHTS and CDR2 is YDEGEE. The V and J ends lost 1 base and 4 bases, in that order; junction bases with no gene match: 3. CDR3: CASSLSGTADTQYF. In nucleotides, the CDR3 is TGTGCCAGCAGCTTGAGCGGGACGGCAGATACGCAGTATTTT.

The gene calls are TRBV4-2 and TRBJ1-2; D gene unclear. Trimming took off 0 bases at V and 0 bases at J, with 8 bases between the two ends. The CDR3 is made up of 15 amino acids. Per the germline V gene, CDR1 is LGHNA and CDR2 is YNFKEQ. CDR3 in DNA: TGTGCCAGCAGCCAAGACAGCGCCCCTAACTATGGCTACACCTTC. It yields the protein CASSQDSAPNYGYTF.

The chain links TRBV6-5 to TRBJ2-7; 11 nucleotides line up with TRBD1. V shed 4 bases and J 2 bases; nucleotides not matched to a gene: 4. The CDR3 consists of 15 residues. Germline CDR1 reads MNHEY; CDR2 reads SVGAGI. The CDR3 nucleotides read TGTGCCAGCAGTTCGGGACAGGGGGGAGCCTACGAGCAGTACTTC. This codes for CASSSGQGGAYEQYF.

The genes are TRBV7-3 and TRBJ2-1, with D maybe TRBD2 (6 bases). This CDR3 region has 13 residues. V was clipped by 5 bases and J by 3 bases, with 8 bases between them. Looked up from germline, CDR1 is SGHTA and CDR2 is FQGTGA. The DNA of the CDR3 is TGTGCCAGCAGCGGGGGGATCTACAATGAGCAGTTCTTC. As protein: CASSGGIYNEQFF.

V and J are TRBV5-1 and TRBJ1-4, with TRBD1 as a possible D gene (6 bases). The CDR3 totals 15 residues. The germline V gene encodes CDR1 SGHRS and CDR2 YFSETQ. V dropped 4 bases and J dropped 2 bases, with 12 bases sitting between them. The CDR3 nucleotides are TGCGCCAGCAGCCCAACTACAGGGACTAATGAAAAACTGTTTTTT. Translating it yields CASSPTTGTNEKLFF.

The chain employs TRBV18 and TRBJ2-3; D is perhaps TRBD1 (6 bases). The CDR3 is made up of 19 amino acids. The germline gives CDR1 KGHSH, CDR2 LQKENI. Trimming shortened V by 3 bases and J by 0 bases, and 22 bases separated the two germline ends. The CDR3 DNA reads TGTGCCAGCTCACCCAAACTTGCAGGGGCACGGGGTAGCACAGATACGCAGTATTTT. Protein: CASSPKLAGARGSTDTQYF.

This chain uses TRBV7-3 with TRBJ2-1, with 13 bases matching TRBD2. The CDR3 consists of 16 residues. With V trimmed by 5 bases and J by 6 bases, 7 bases remained unmatched. Looked up from germline, CDR1 is SGHTA and CDR2 is FQGTGA. The CDR3 spells CASSLTSGRALNEQFF. Here the CDR3 DNA reads TGTGCCAGCAGCCTCACTAGCGGGAGGGCCCTCAATGAGCAGTTCTTC.

The rearrangement uses TRBV6-5 and TRBJ1-3, with TRBD1 matching 8 bases. The CDR3 runs 14 residues. The junction had 7 bases not matched to a gene; V was cut back by 8 bases and J by 4 bases. Germline V gene lookup returns CDR1 MNHEY and CDR2 SVGAGI. The CDR3 sequence: CASVGQGEGNTIYF. DNA of the CDR3: TGTGCCAGCGTCGGACAGGGTGAGGGAAACACCATATATTTT.

This sequence joins TRBV21-1 and TRBJ2-7; the table's TRBD1 call for D was not verified on the DNA. TRBV21-1 is a pseudogene segment. The CDR3 extends over 15 amino acids. The CDR3 DNA is TGTGCCAGCAGCTCTCGGGACAGGGCATCGGCCGAGCAGTACTTC. Translating it yields CASSSRDRASAEQYF.

V gene TRBV7-2 combines with J gene TRBJ2-2; TRBD2 matches 9 bases. Germline CDR1 and CDR2: SGHTA and FQGNSA. Trimming took 7 bases from V and 0 from J; bases not matched to a gene: 9. The CDR3 loop spans 17 amino acids. CDR3 bases: TGTGCCAGCACCCAGGGGCTAGCGGGGTCGAACACCGGGGAGCTGTTTTTT. Its translation is CASTQGLAGSNTGELFF. The full variable domain, with the rest looked up from reference TRBV7-2 and TRBJ2-2, is GAGVSQSPSNKVTEKGKDVELRCDPISGHTALYWYRQSLGQGLEFLIYFQGNSAPDKSGLPSDRFSAERTGGSVSTLTIQRTQQEDSAVYLCASTQGLAGSNTGELFFGEGSRLTVL.

CDR3 protein: CASSPARETQYF. The CDR3 DNA is TGTGCCAGCAGCCCTGCGAGAGAGACCCAGTACTTC. This rearrangement joins TRBV7-9 to TRBJ2-5; D is undetermined. Germline V gives CDR1 SEHNR, CDR2 FQNEAQ (reference sequence). With 5 bases removed from V and 4 bases from J, the gap between germline ends came to 8 bases. This CDR3 is built from 12 residues.

This rearrangement joins TRBV7-2 to TRBJ2-1; tentative D call: TRBD1 (7 bases). Between the trimmed V and J ends, which lost 1 base and 4 bases, there was a span of 14 bases. The germline V gene encodes CDR1 SGHTA and CDR2 FQGNSA. There are 16 residues in the CDR3. CDR3 sequence (DNA): TGTGCCAGCAGCTTAGAGGGGGCGGGAAAGTACAATGAGCAGTTCTTC. This codes for CASSLEGAGKYNEQFF. The variable domain in full, with the rest retrieved from reference TRBV7-2 and TRBJ2-1, is GAGVSQSPSNKVTEKGKDVELRCDPISGHTALYWYRQSLGQGLEFLIYFQGNSAPDKSGLPSDRFSAERTGGSVSTLTIQRTQQEDSAVYLCASSLEGAGKYNEQFFGPGTRLTVL.

V and J are TRBV21-1 and TRBJ2-5; TRBD2, the D gene given by the table, was not confirmed from the DNA. TRBV21-1 is flagged as a pseudogene. CDR3 size: 18 residues. CDR3 coding DNA: TGTGCCAGCAGCATATCTCCTAGGAAGACTAGCGGGCAAGAGACCCAGTACTTC. This encodes CASSISPRKTSGQETQYF.